Sequencing of this TCR beta chain was carried out in a study of CD8+CD57+ T cells in acquired aplastic anemia. It was genomic DNA that served as the template for profiling TCR beta VDJ and CDR3. One entry per CDR3 protein, called by TCRdb with MiXCR from the reads. The sample lists about 71,000 distinct CDR3 sequences; 45% to 55% were seen once. CDR3 length: 16 residues. The germline gives CDR1 DFQATT, CDR2 SNEGSKA (reference sequence). The V and J ends lost 3 bases and 3 bases, in that order; junction bases with no gene match: 10. This TCR was recovered from a human donor in good health, serving as a control. The chain carries TRBV20-1 and TRBJ2-3, with TRBD1 matching over 9 bases. The material sequenced was sorted CD4+, CD8+, or CD8+CD57+ T cells (not recorded which) from PBMCs. DNA of the CDR3: TGCAGTGCTAGTGAACAGGGGGCGTCGGCTACAGATACGCAGTATTTT. It specifies CSASEQGASATDTQYF.